The next 26 T cell receptor beta chains were all read from a single sample in a study of Ad26.COV2.S vaccination and SARS-CoV-2 variants (dated by TCRdb to 2020 to 2022). Library prep was done by the immunoSEQ multiplex PCR assay. The clones in this table, taken by TCRdb from immuneACCESS, are in-frame only. Not every clone is retained; where verified, under half of the shortfall comes from an unresolved V gene, and the cause of the rest is unknown. This sample has 300,000 to 400,000 clones in its table, and around 89% of those were observed once. The top ten hold approximately 5% of the sample. The treatment or condition label, as the study defines it: about 20 received Ad26.COV2.S at low or high dose, single or two shots; five or six received placebo; per-sample allocation not given. For vaccine and placebo recipients, the sequenced repertoires came from samples collected on day 63 after the first injection.

Sequencing used peripheral blood, obtained in a trial of Ad26.COV2.S vaccine versus placebo. The receptors originated from a person between 18 and 65 years old who received the Ad26.COV2.S COVID-19 vaccine or a placebo.

The chain uses TRBV3-1 (or the pseudogene TRBV3-2) and TRBJ1-6; possible D gene TRBD1, 6 bases. Germline-derived CDR1 and CDR2 are LGHDT and YNNKEL (reference sequence). Trimming shortened V by 0 bases and J by 7 bases, and 13 bases separated the two germline ends. There are 16 residues in the CDR3. Here the CDR3 reads CASSQESGAKNSPLHF. The CDR3 DNA sequence: TGTGCCAGCAGCCAAGAATCGGGGGCGAAGAATTCACCCCTCCACTTT.

This chain joins TRBV28 and TRBJ1-1, with no clear D. V was pared by 7 bases and J by 1 base, with 7 bases between. This CDR3 has 12 amino acids. Germline V gene data show CDR1 as MDHEN and CDR2 as SYDVKM. The CDR3 region has the DNA TGTGCCAGCACGGATCAGAACACTGAAGCTTTCTTT. Translating it yields CASTDQNTEAFF.

As DNA, the CDR3 is TGTGCTAGTGGTTTGTCGGGCAATGAGCAGTTCTTC. Its protein is CASGLSGNEQFF. V and J are TRBV12-5 and TRBJ2-1; D gene uncertain. From germline, CDR1 is LGHNT and CDR2 FRNRAP. The CDR3 runs 12 residues. V lost 2 bases and J lost 6, with 5 bases in between. Using reference TRBV12-5 and TRBJ2-1 for the parts outside the CDR3, the full variable domain is DARVTQTPRHKVTEMGQEVTMRCQPILGHNTVFWYRQTMMQGLELLAYFRNRAPLDDSGMPKDRFSAEMPDATLATLKIQPSEPRDSAVYFCASGLSGNEQFFGPGTRLTVL.

The J gene is TRBJ2-1, the V gene TRBV11-2; TRBD2 aligns across 7 bases. V was pared by 3 bases and J by 10 bases, with 6 bases of the junction left unmatched. CDR3 length: 13 residues. Germline CDR1 reads SGHAT; CDR2 reads FQNNGV. CDR3 DNA sequence: TGTGCCAGCAGCTTGACTAGCCCTAGGGAGCAGTTCTTC. It codes for CASSLTSPREQFF. Together with reference TRBV11-2 and TRBJ2-1, the CDR3 gives the full variable domain: EAGVAQSPRYKIIEKRQSVAFWCNPISGHATLYWYQQILGQGPKLLIQFQNNGVVDDSQLPKDRFSAERLKGVDSTLKIQPAKLEDSAVYLCASSLTSPREQFFGPGTRLTVL.

The rearrangement joins TRBV3-1 (or the pseudogene TRBV3-2) to TRBJ2-5; D is undetermined. CDR1 and CDR2 from the germline V gene are LGHDT and YNNKEL (reference sequence). The length of the CDR3 is 16 residues. V was cut by 3 bases and J by 1 base, with 15 bases left in between. This CDR3 reads CASSHEPGRIQETQYF. Written as DNA, the CDR3 is TGTGCCAGCAGCCATGAACCTGGACGGATCCAAGAGACCCAGTACTTC.

The DNA for the CDR3 is TGTGCCAGCAGCCAATCTGTTAGCAATCAGCCCCAGCATTTT. Protein product: CASSQSVSNQPQHF. The V gene is TRBV16, the J gene TRBJ1-5; D gene unclear. V was trimmed by 0 bases and J by 0 bases, leaving 3 bases between them. The CDR3 contains 14 residues. The germline CDR1 and CDR2 sequences are KGHSY and FQNENV.

The V call is TRBV29-1, the J call TRBJ2-1, with D hard to call. Trimming took 6 bases from V and 7 from J, leaving 22 bases between them. The CDR3 runs to 15 residues. Germline CDR1 reads SQVTM; CDR2 reads ANQGSEA. Written as DNA, the CDR3 is TGCAGCGTAGAACTCGTATATGCAAAATCGAATGAGCAGTTCTTC. Protein sequence: CSVELVYAKSNEQFF.

The chain is built from TRBV19 and TRBJ1-5; D not resolved. Trimming pared 1 base from V and 0 bases from J, leaving 7 bases between. The CDR3 length is 15 residues. Looked up from germline, CDR1 is LNHDA and CDR2 is SQIVND (reference sequence). Written as DNA, the CDR3 is TGTGCCAGTAGTATAGGGGAGGATAGCAATCAGCCCCAGCATTTT. Translation gives CASSIGEDSNQPQHF. The variable domain in full, with the rest retrieved from reference TRBV19 and TRBJ1-5, is DGGITQSPKYLFRKEGQNVTLSCEQNLNHDAMYWYRQDPGQGLRLIYYSQIVNDFQKGDIAEGYSVSREKKESFPLTVTSAQKNPTAFYLCASSIGEDSNQPQHFGDGTRLSIL.

A single count supports this clone. V is TRBV9 and J is TRBJ2-7, with 14 positions matching TRBD2. The CDR3 runs to 19 residues. Germline assignment: CDR1 SGDLS and CDR2 YYNGEE. With V trimmed by 4 bases and J by 1 base, 13 bases remained unmatched. DNA of the CDR3: TGTGCCAGCAGCCCCAACCCGACTAGCGGGAGGGCCCGATCCTACGAGCAGTACTTC. Protein product: CASSPNPTSGRARSYEQYF. The full variable domain, completed using reference TRBV9 and TRBJ2-7, is DSGVTQTPKHLITATGQRVTLRCSPRSGDLSVYWYQQSLDQGLQFLIQYYNGEERAKGNILERFSAQQFPDLHSELNLSSLELGDSALYFCASSPNPTSGRARSYEQYFGPGTRLTVT.

The genes are TRBV5-8 and TRBJ1-2; no clear D gene. This CDR3 has 14 amino acids. In germline, CDR1 is SGHTS, CDR2 YDEGEE. Trimming pared 1 base from V and 8 bases from J, leaving 15 bases between. The CDR3 protein is CASSLKGGFNGYTF. CDR3 DNA: TGTGCCAGCAGCTTGAAAGGTGGATTTAACGGCTACACCTTC.

This rearrangement joins TRBV9 to TRBJ1-2, with D unresolved. The V end lost 0 bases, the J end lost 0 bases, and 9 bases lay between the germline ends. The germline V gene has CDR1 SGDLS and CDR2 YYNGEE. The CDR3 spans 15 residues. The CDR3 region is CASSVGVSTNYGYTF. Here the CDR3 DNA reads TGTGCCAGCAGCGTAGGTGTCAGCACTAACTATGGCTACACCTTC.

V and J are TRBV16 and TRBJ1-4; possibly TRBD1 for D (5 bases). Germline V gene sequence: CDR1 KGHSY, CDR2 FQNENV. The CDR3 is 16 amino acids. V was pared by 4 bases and J by 0 bases, with 12 bases between. As DNA, the CDR3 is TGTGCCAGCAGCCGACAGACTACTACAACTAATGAAAAACTGTTTTTT. Amino acids: CASSRQTTTTNEKLFF. The entire variable domain, with the rest obtained from reference TRBV16 and TRBJ1-4, is as follows: GEEVAQTPKHLVRGEGQKAKLYCAPIKGHSYVFWYQQVLKNEFKFLISFQNENVFDETGMPKERFSAKCLPNSPCSLEIQATKLEDSAVYFCASSRQTTTTNEKLFFGSGTQLSVL.

V usage is TRBV27 and J usage is TRBJ1-1, with D possibly matching TRBD1 (5 bases). Germline loops: CDR1 MNHEY, CDR2 SMNVEV (reference sequence). The CDR3 is 13 residues long. Trimming stripped 3 bases from V and 8 bases from J, with 13 bases between. The CDR3 DNA follows: TGTGCCAGCAGTTTCTTTGCAGGGACCGAAGCTTTCTTT. Residues: CASSFFAGTEAFF.

This rearrangement joins TRBV9 to TRBJ2-7; TRBD1 aligns across 10 bases. The CDR3 extends over 15 amino acids. V lost 4 bases to trimming and J lost 2 bases; unmatched junction nucleotides: 6. Germline assignment: CDR1 SGDLS and CDR2 YYNGEE. In DNA form, the CDR3 reads TGTGCCAGCAGCCAGGGGACAGGGGCGACCTACGAGCAGTACTTC. This codes for CASSQGTGATYEQYF.

V is TRBV19 and J is TRBJ2-2; D unclear. In germline, CDR1 is LNHDA, CDR2 SQIVND (reference sequence). Trimming pared 4 bases from V and 4 bases from J, leaving 13 bases between. This CDR3 has 15 amino acids. The CDR3 DNA reads TGTGCCAGTAGTACCCAGGCTGGGCTCACCGGGGAGCTGTTTTTT. It specifies CASSTQAGLTGELFF.

V and J are TRBV6-6 and TRBJ1-5, with 8 positions matching TRBD1. Trimming cost V 6 bases and J 2 bases; bases outside gene matches: 6. Germline V gives CDR1 MNHNY, CDR2 SVGAGI (reference sequence). The CDR3 extends over 15 amino acids. The CDR3 sequence is CASSRDRGGNQPQHF. The CDR3 DNA follows: TGTGCCAGCAGCCGTGACAGGGGAGGCAATCAGCCCCAGCATTTT.

The CDR3 sequence is CASSQVAGNEQFF. CDR3 nucleotides: TGTGCCAGCAGCCAAGTAGCTGGTAATGAGCAGTTCTTC. The rearrangement joins TRBV3-1 (or the pseudogene TRBV3-2) to TRBJ2-1, with no clear D. The CDR3 spans 13 residues. The germline V and J ends were trimmed by 1 base and 7 bases, with 8 bases remaining between them. Germline V gene data show CDR1 as LGHDT and CDR2 as YNNKEL (reference sequence).

This clone was observed once. J is TRBJ2-1 and V is TRBV15; TRBD1 matches at 7 bases. Per the germline V gene, CDR1 is LNHNV and CDR2 is YYDKDF (reference sequence). The junction had 8 bases not matched to a gene; V was cut back by 3 bases and J by 0 bases. The CDR3 consists of 17 residues. The CDR3 bases are TGTGCCACCAGCAGGACAGGGACAAGGAGCTCCTACAATGAGCAGTTCTTC. Translated, it gives CATSRTGTRSSYNEQFF.

The rearrangement uses TRBV11-2 and TRBJ1-2, with TRBD1 matching over 8 bases. V gave up 4 bases and J gave up 7 bases; unmatched junction bases: 11. The CDR3 extends over 15 amino acids. Germline V gene lookup returns CDR1 SGHAT and CDR2 FQNNGV. As DNA, the CDR3 is TGTGCCAGCAGCTCTATTACAGGGGGATTCGGTGGCTACACCTTC. Its translation is CASSSITGGFGGYTF.

The chain couples TRBV25-1 to TRBJ1-4; perhaps TRBD1 as D (6 bases). Germline CDR1 MGHDK, CDR2 SYGVNS. V shed 1 base and J shed 8 bases, with 14 bases lying between them. The CDR3 has 15 amino acids. CDR3 in amino acids: CASSEWGGAQEKLFF. In nucleotides, the CDR3 is TGTGCCAGCAGTGAATGGGGGGGGGCTCAGGAAAAACTGTTTTTT.

In this sample, this clone turned up once. The V gene is TRBV6-1, the J gene TRBJ2-7; 8 nucleotides align to TRBD1. Germline trimming cut 2 bases from V and 2 bases from J; bases unmatched to any gene: 5. Germline values: CDR1 MNHNS, CDR2 SASEGT. The CDR3 is made up of 15 amino acids. The CDR3 region has the DNA TGTGCCAGCAGTGAACCAGGGGGCGCTACCTACGAGCAGTACTTC. This translates into CASSEPGGATYEQYF.

The rearrangement joins TRBV2 to TRBJ2-5, with a tentative D call TRBD1 (6 bases). Germline V gives CDR1 SNHLY, CDR2 FYNNEI. The CDR3 runs to 13 residues. Trimming left V 8 bases short and J 4 bases short, with 14 bases between. CDR3 DNA: TGTGCCAGCTCTATAGACAGGATAGAGACCCAGTACTTC. Amino acid sequence: CASSIDRIETQYF.

The rearrangement joins TRBV5-6 to TRBJ2-3; D is unclear. V lost 2 bases and J lost 6, with 16 bases in between. This CDR3 comprises 15 residues. The V gene's germline CDR1 is SGHDT and CDR2 YYEEEE. CDR3 in amino acids: CASSFVGTLEDTQYF. The CDR3 DNA reads TGTGCCAGCAGCTTTGTAGGTACTCTAGAGGATACGCAGTATTTT. The complete variable domain, with remaining parts taken from reference TRBV5-6 and TRBJ2-3, reads DAGVTQSPTHLIKTRGQQVTLRCSPKSGHDTVSWYQQALGQGPQFIFQYYEEEERQRGNFPDRFSGHQFPNYSSELNVNALLLGDSALYLCASSFVGTLEDTQYFGPGTRLTVL.

CDR3 DNA: TGTGCCAGCAGCTTGGGACAGGGCACCTTGTACTTC. The encoded protein is CASSLGQGTLYF. This rearrangement joins TRBV11-3 to TRBJ2-7; 9 bases map to TRBD1. The CDR3 contains 12 residues. Losses at the gene ends were 3 bases for V and 12 bases for J; bases not matched to a gene: 6. Germline CDR1 reads SGHNT; CDR2 reads YENEEA.

The V and J genes are TRBV4-1 and TRBJ2-2; D not resolved. The CDR3 extends over 18 amino acids. The V end lost 1 base, the J end lost 0 bases, and 15 bases lay between the germline ends. Germline V gene lookup returns CDR1 MGHRA and CDR2 YSYEKL. In DNA, the CDR3 is TGCGCCAGCAGCCAAGGGCTCTTCGGCTTCGCGAACACCGGGGAGCTGTTTTTT. This encodes CASSQGLFGFANTGELFF.

The chain recombines TRBV15 with TRBJ2-1; TRBD1 agrees at 7 bases. The V gene's germline CDR1 is LNHNV and CDR2 YYDKDF (reference sequence). V was pared by 7 bases and J by 7 bases, with 10 bases of the junction left unmatched. The CDR3 has 14 residues. CDR3 sequence: CATNTRTGVNEQFF. The CDR3 DNA reads as TGTGCCACCAACACACGCACAGGGGTAAATGAGCAGTTCTTC. Filled out from reference TRBV15 and TRBJ2-1, the complete variable domain reads DAMVIQNPRYQVTQFGKPVTLSCSQTLNHNVMYWYQQKSSQAPKLLFHYYDKDFNNEADTPDNFQSRRPNTSFCFLDIRSPGLGDTAMYLCATNTRTGVNEQFFGPGTRLTVL.